The clone carrying this T cell receptor beta chain was counted at least ten times. Antigen: not known. From germline, CDR1 is SNHLY and CDR2 FYNNEI. The V and J ends lost 6 bases and 2 bases respectively, with 8 bases between them. The CDR3 runs 13 residues. Unique molecular identifiers featured in how the TCRbeta library was prepared. TCRdb itself ran the PCR reads through MiXCR, one entry per CDR3 protein. Of hundreds of thousands of distinct CDR3 sequences detected, around 14% appear once; the ten largest clones hold 0.65% to 0.9%. This specimen belongs to a study of T-cell reconstitution after alpha-beta-depleted transplantation in children. General study findings and limits: Surviving recipient T cells and thymic progenitors underlay high day-60 TCRbeta diversity in some patients. T-cell numbers and diversity one year post-transplant derived largely from freshly generated T cells.

The chain joins TRBV2 to TRBJ2-1, with no clear D. The source material was PBMCs, sampled before TCRalphabeta/CD19-depleted stem cell transplant. The sequence was collected from a girl aged 2-10 years with congenital amegakaryocytic thrombocytopenia, due to receive a stem cell transplant. CDR3 sequence reads: CASSPITYNEQFF. DNA of the CDR3: TGTGCCAGCAGCCCGATAACCTACAATGAGCAGTTCTTC.